The 14 T cell receptor beta chains in this list originate from one sample, sequenced in a study of T cells in Graves' hyperthyroidism and ophthalmopathy. Amplification of TCR beta CDR3 regions was performed using RNA transcripts as template. RT-PCR in the first round (using the HTBI primer set) targeted the TCR CDR3. TCRdb independently ran MiXCR on the multiplex PCR reads; one entry per CDR3 protein. The table lists a few hundred thousand distinct CDR3 sequences, 13% to 15% of them singletons. Sequencing was done on a sample of blood. The receptors here all came from a woman younger than 30 with Graves' hyperthyroidism.

In this sample, this clonotype turned up many times. This chain joins TRBV30 and TRBJ2-1; 10 bases agree with TRBD1. CDR1 and CDR2 (germline): GTSNPN, SVGIG (reference sequence). The CDR3 consists of 14 residues. V shed 8 bases and J 4 bases; nucleotides not matched to a gene: 8. As DNA, the CDR3 is TGTGCCACAACGGGACAGGGGTTTTACAATGAGCAGTTCTTC. It codes for CATTGQGFYNEQFF.

This rearrangement joins TRBV12-3 or TRBV12-4 to TRBJ2-1; TRBD1 matches at 10 bases. CDR3 size: 15 residues. The junction had 13 bases not matched to a gene; V was cut back by 9 bases and J by 8 bases. This CDR3 is CASLSGTGDLDEQFF. CDR3 in DNA: TGTGCCAGTTTATCCGGGACAGGGGACTTGGATGAGCAGTTCTTC.

This clonotype was seen ten or more times. The rearrangement uses TRBV12-3 or TRBV12-4 and TRBJ1-2; 9 positions agree with TRBD1. CDR3 length: 15 residues. V gave up 5 bases and J gave up 7 bases; unmatched junction bases: 11. CDR3 protein: CASSPPGQGLGGYTF. DNA of the CDR3: TGTGCCAGCAGTCCCCCGGGACAGGGACTCGGTGGCTACACCTTC.

This clonotype was observed at least ten times. V gene TRBV12-3 or TRBV12-4 combines with J gene TRBJ1-2; possibly TRBD1 for D (5 bases). The CDR3 is made up of 13 amino acids. The germline V and J ends were trimmed by 8 bases and 2 bases, with 12 bases remaining between them. The CDR3 nucleotides are TGTGCCAGCTGCTTTAACAGGAACTATGGCTACACCTTC. This gives the protein CASCFNRNYGYTF.

The rearrangement links TRBV18 to TRBJ1-1; D ambiguous. Per the germline V gene, CDR1 is KGHSH and CDR2 is LQKENI. V was cut by 0 bases and J by 0 bases, with 14 bases left in between. The CDR3 has 17 amino acids. The CDR3 region has the DNA TGTGCCAGCTCACCACCGCCGTCGTGGGGAATGAACACTGAAGCTTTCTTT. Protein: CASSPPPSWGMNTEAFF.

Many counts were recorded for this clonotype. V and J are TRBV11-2 and TRBJ1-1; D is perhaps TRBD1 (6 bases). Germline loops: CDR1 SGHAT, CDR2 FQNNGV. V lost 5 bases to trimming and J lost 3 bases, with 13 bases between them. The CDR3 has 14 amino acids. The CDR3 sequence: CASSGDRFHTEAFF. CDR3 coding DNA: TGTGCCAGCAGCGGCGACAGGTTTCACACTGAAGCTTTCTTT. Complete variable domain (other parts from reference TRBV11-2 and TRBJ1-1): EAGVAQSPRYKIIEKRQSVAFWCNPISGHATLYWYQQILGQGPKLLIQFQNNGVVDDSQLPKDRFSAERLKGVDSTLKIQPAKLEDSAVYLCASSGDRFHTEAFFGQGTRLTVV.

The genes are TRBV7-6 and TRBJ1-5, with 7 bases that match TRBD1. Germline V gene lookup returns CDR1 SGHVS and CDR2 FNYEAQ. The V and J ends lost 5 bases and 3 bases, in that order; junction bases with no gene match: 4. CDR3 size: 14 residues. The DNA for the CDR3 is TGTGCCAGCAGCACGGGACAGTACAATCAGCCCCAGCATTTT. It specifies CASSTGQYNQPQHF.

This clonotype was counted a few times. The chain combines TRBV9 with TRBJ2-7; TRBD1 or TRBD2 may be the D gene (6 bases each). Trimming took 3 bases from V and 2 from J, leaving 21 bases between them. Germline CDR1 SGDLS, CDR2 YYNGEE. This CDR3 has 17 amino acids. The CDR3 DNA sequence: TGTGCCAGCAGCGAGGGGGGTAGGGAAGAAGCTCCCTACGAGCAGTACTTC. Amino acid sequence: CASSEGGREEAPYEQYF.

This chain connects TRBV9 to TRBJ2-5; D is perhaps TRBD2 (5 bases). The CDR3 has 16 amino acids. V dropped 0 bases and J dropped 4 bases, with 16 bases sitting between them. Germline-derived CDR1 and CDR2 are SGDLS and YYNGEE. CDR3 bases: TGTGCCAGCAGCGTAGGGGTGGGAGTCATACGAGAGACCCAGTACTTC. Its translation is CASSVGVGVIRETQYF.

This clonotype showed up many times. The genes are TRBV14 and TRBJ2-1, with TRBD2 matching 8 bases. This CDR3 is 16 amino acids long. V was clipped by 1 base and J by 7 bases; unmatched bases: 9. Germline V CDR1 and CDR2: SGHDN, FVKESK. In DNA form, the CDR3 reads TGTGCCAGCAGCCAAGGAGGAGCGGGGGCGGGAAATGAGCAGTTCTTC. Translation: CASSQGGAGAGNEQFF.

This clonotype was seen repeatedly, ten times or more. This chain joins TRBV11-2 and TRBJ2-1; 9 bases map to TRBD1. The junction had 7 bases not matched to a gene; V was cut back by 6 bases and J by 1 base. Germline CDR1 and CDR2: SGHAT and FQNNGV. The CDR3 totals 16 residues. CDR3 sequence: CASRSNRGLSYNEQFF. DNA for the CDR3: TGTGCCAGCAGATCAAACAGGGGGCTATCCTACAATGAGCAGTTCTTC.

This clonotype was observed a handful of times. The chain couples TRBV20-1 to TRBJ2-1; 7 bases map to TRBD2. Looked up from germline, CDR1 is DFQATT and CDR2 is SNEGSKA (reference sequence). The CDR3 loop spans 15 amino acids. V lost 3 bases, J lost 2 bases, and 7 bases stayed unmatched. The CDR3 here is CSARAASGAYNEQFF. The CDR3 DNA reads TGCAGTGCTAGGGCGGCTAGCGGTGCCTACAATGAGCAGTTCTTC.

This clonotype was observed many times. The gene calls are TRBV7-9 and TRBJ2-7, with 8 bases fitting TRBD1. The junction had 3 bases not matched to a gene; V was cut back by 2 bases and J by 3 bases. The germline V gene encodes CDR1 SEHNR and CDR2 FQNEAQ (reference sequence). The CDR3 runs 14 residues. This CDR3 is CASSLLDRVYEQYF. The CDR3 DNA is TGTGCCAGCAGCTTATTGGACAGGGTCTACGAGCAGTACTTC.

This clonotype was picked up many times. The gene calls are TRBV29-1 and TRBJ2-1, with 8 bases fitting TRBD2. V dropped 7 bases and J dropped 8; count of bases not matched to a gene: 10. The CDR3 length is 13 residues. CDR1 is SQVTM and CDR2 is ANQGSEA in the germline V gene. The DNA for the CDR3 is TGCAGCGCCGTCGGACTAGCTATCCATGAGCAGTTCTTC. The encoded protein is CSAVGLAIHEQFF.